This TCR beta chain stems from a study of blood T cell repertoires in COVID-19. This table comes from immunoSEQ multiplex PCR, and its TCRdb copy is limited to in-frame clones, with some not included. The sample holds about 320,000 clones, 90% seen once. From germline, CDR1 is LGHDT and CDR2 YNNKEL (reference sequence). The V segment lost 6 bases and the J segment 3 bases; nucleotides outside the gene matches: 9. CDR3 size: 15 residues. Those designated as exposed participants met a COVID-19 case within 2 weeks before study entry. This chain uses TRBV3-1 (or the pseudogene TRBV3-2) with TRBJ2-7; 9 bases line up with TRBD1. The receptor was isolated from a woman in her 30s who had been exposed to COVID-19. Sequenced input: PBMCs or T cells enriched from blood (not recorded which). CDR3 residues: CASRQTGTGSYEQYF. The CDR3 DNA reads TGTGCCAGCAGACAAACCGGGACAGGGAGCTACGAGCAGTACTTC.